The present T cell receptor (beta chain) was sequenced within a study of blood T cell repertoires in COVID-19 (dated by TCRdb to about 2020). About the study as a whole: Samples covering the acute and convalescent phases of COVID-19 were provided by collaborators in the United States, Italy and Spain. The prospective study material was composed of cDNA or gDNA derived from T cells, B-cell-depleted T cells, or PBMCs. The dataset comprised deeply sampled blood TCRbeta repertoires from subjects exposed to, actively infected with, or recovered from COVID-19. The repertoires were released in a freely available public database intended as a resource for research on the immune response to SARS-CoV-2. The samples were drawn from the first 160 participants of the ongoing ImmuneRACE study and from some 1,300 subjects provided by 6 global collaborators. Sample metadata almost always included a de-identified subject ID, COVID-19 status, age in years and sex. HLA class I and class II types, where available, came from metadata supplied by the sample provider rather than from assay-based typing. Overall study outcomes, separate from this receptor: The quantity of clinical and demographic metadata differed by source and by participant and was supplied without curation.

In regard to this clone: Its antigen remains unidentified. Base qualities are not provided; no much larger clone lies one nucleotide away.

TCRbeta CDR3 regions were amplified from genomic DNA using the immunoSEQ Assay, a bias-controlled multiplex PCR. The study's processing was this. The number of nucleated cells in each sample was estimated from the amplification of reference gene primers within the assay. Sequence reads were collapsed and filtered to measure the absolute abundance of every unique TCRbeta CDR3 rearrangement. Productive Simpson clonality was computed per sample as the square root of Simpson's diversity index over productive rearrangements. TCRdb mirrors the immuneACCESS table, restricted to in-frame sequences. Some clones are absent from its copies; in checked studies, under half trace to an unresolved V gene, and the reason for the others is unknown. From that table come the V and J calls and clone size; the DNA was used to work out D and trimming. Here the sample has roughly 250,000 clones; 87% occur a single time. The ten biggest clones cover approximately 7.6% of the sample.

V trim: 6 bases; J trim: 3 bases; unmatched bases: 5. The CDR3, cysteine through phenylalanine, is 13 amino acids long. Only the CDR3 DNA stays, 39 bases, in frame from base 1. The germline V gene provides CDR1 MNHEY and CDR2 SVGAGI. Another Seattle source contributed samples from volunteer blood donors who had recovered from COVID-19. Each collaborating institution followed its own protocols to collect whole blood in K2EDTA tubes. For TCRbeta analysis, collaborator samples were shipped as frozen whole blood, as isolated PBMCs, or as DNA extracted from either sample type. The V and J segments used are TRBV6-5 and TRBJ2-7, with 7 bases matching TRBD1. The TCR comes from a man aged 60 to 69 who had recovered from COVID-19. Sequencing used peripheral blood. The bases are TGTGCCAGCAGAGGGACAGAGAACTACGAGCAGTACTTC. The translation is CASRGTENYEQYF.